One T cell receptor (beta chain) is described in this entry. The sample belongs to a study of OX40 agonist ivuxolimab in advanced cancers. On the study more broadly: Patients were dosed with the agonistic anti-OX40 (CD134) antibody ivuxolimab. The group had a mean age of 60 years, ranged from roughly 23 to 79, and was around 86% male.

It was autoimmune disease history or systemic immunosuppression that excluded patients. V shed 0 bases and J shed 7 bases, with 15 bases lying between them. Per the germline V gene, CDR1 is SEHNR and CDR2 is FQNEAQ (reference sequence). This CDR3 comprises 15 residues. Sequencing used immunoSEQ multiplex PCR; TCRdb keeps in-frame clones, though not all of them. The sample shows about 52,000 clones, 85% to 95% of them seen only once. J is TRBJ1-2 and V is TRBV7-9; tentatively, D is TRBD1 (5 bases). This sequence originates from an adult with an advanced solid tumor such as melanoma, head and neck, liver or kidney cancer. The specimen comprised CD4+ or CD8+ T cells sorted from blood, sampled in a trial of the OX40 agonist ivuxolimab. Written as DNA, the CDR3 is TGTGCCAGCAGCTTAGCCCCAGGGAGTGGTTCTGGCTACACCTTC. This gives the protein CASSLAPGSGSGYTF.